This T cell receptor (beta chain) was sequenced in a study of metastatic and nonmetastatic thyroid tumors. About the research overall: Repertoire comparison spanned blood and tumor or nodule tissue of malignant and benign thyroid patients. Whole-study findings and limits: Reported TCR beta diversity, measured in blood and tumor, was significantly higher for malignant thyroid tumors than for benign nodules.

This clone was picked up a small number of times. Its cognate antigen is unknown. Each patient went into thyroid surgery without having received any treatment. Per the authors' pipeline: Construction of a distant-metastasis classifier for papillary thyroid cancer relied on CDR3 differences across clinicopathological groups. TCRdb re-called the PCR reads via MiXCR. The V and J calls and clone size come from TCRdb's table, not from the authors' own analysis. The data show about 16,000 clones, 25% seen once. The sequencing sample was made of adjacent normal tissue. This receptor was obtained from a female donor with papillary thyroid cancer or a benign thyroid nodule (not recorded which). Some clones in this sample may be carry-over from other donors' samples.

CDR3 coding DNA: TGTGCCAGCAGTGGGAGGAAGGGGTCCTCCTACGAGCAGTACTTC. Amino acid sequence: CASSGRKGSSYEQYF. V gene TRBV27 combines with J gene TRBJ2-7; TRBD2 might be the D (6 bases). Per the germline V gene, CDR1 is MNHEY and CDR2 is SMNVEV (reference sequence). V was clipped by 5 bases and J by 0 bases, with 14 bases between them. The CDR3 consists of 15 residues.